This section outlines one T cell receptor beta chain sequence together with its context. The data originate from a study of cytomegalovirus exposure and HLA in healthy donors. With 60 Vbeta and 13 Jbeta primers, the PCR was carried out. TCRdb's copy holds only in-frame clones and misses some; the assay was immunoSEQ multiplex PCR. The table lists around 210,000 clones, 78% of them singletons. The CDR3 extends over 16 amino acids. Trimming cost V 1 base and J 8 bases, with 20 bases left between them. Germline V gene lookup returns CDR1 SEHNR and CDR2 FQNEAQ (reference sequence). This TCR was sampled from a boy aged 5 to 17 in good health and CMV-seronegative. The sequencing sample was made of PBMCs. The chain has TRBV7-9 and TRBJ1-2; perhaps TRBD1 as D (5 bases). The CDR3 reads CASSLGAAGSSGGYTF. The DNA for the CDR3 is TGTGCCAGCAGCTTAGGGGCGGCAGGGTCTTCGGGCGGCTACACCTTC.